The 19 T cell receptor beta chains below come from one sample, sequenced in a study of T cell therapy after organ transplantation. The antigens these receptors bind are not known. Assay: immunoSEQ multiplex PCR; the TCRdb copy retains only in-frame clones and omits some. Among 51,000 or so clones listed, 94% were seen once. Source: CD8+ T cells from blood, taken before autologous CMV-specific T cell therapy. Receptors originate from a human patient who had received a solid organ transplant and had CMV disease.

The CDR3 here is CASSSARGVGTLGYGYTF. The CDR3 DNA is TGTGCCAGCAGCTCCGCCCGGGGAGTTGGTACCTTGGGCTATGGCTACACCTTC. The chain is built from TRBV7-9 and TRBJ1-2; D gene unclear. The CDR3 is made up of 18 amino acids. CDR1 and CDR2 from the germline V gene are SEHNR and FQNEAQ (reference sequence). V lost 4 bases and J lost 4, with 25 bases in between.

V and J are TRBV15 and TRBJ1-1; D possibly corresponds to TRBD1 (6 bases). From germline, CDR1 is LNHNV and CDR2 YYDKDF (reference sequence). The CDR3 runs 15 residues. V lost 2 bases to trimming and J lost 1 base, with 11 bases between them. CDR3 region: CATSRSQGWNTEAFF. CDR3 coding DNA: TGTGCCACCAGCAGATCACAGGGTTGGAACACTGAAGCTTTCTTT.

This chain uses TRBV7-8 with TRBJ2-1; D call uncertain. Trimming pared 4 bases from V and 5 bases from J, leaving 3 bases between. This CDR3 contains 11 residues. CDR1 and CDR2 (germline): SGHVS, FQNEAQ. CDR3 amino acids: CASSSDNEQFF. CDR3 in DNA: TGTGCCAGCAGCTCGGACAATGAGCAGTTCTTC.

This chain joins TRBV5-6 and TRBJ1-2, with unresolved D. The length of the CDR3 is 16 residues. Looked up from germline, CDR1 is SGHDT and CDR2 is YYEEEE. V lost 2 bases and J 4 bases, leaving 18 bases between the germline ends. The CDR3 bases are TGTGCCAGCAGCTTTACCACTGCGGGAGTGACCTATGGCTACACCTTC. It is translated as CASSFTTAGVTYGYTF. Drawing the rest from reference TRBV5-6 and TRBJ1-2, the complete variable domain is DAGVTQSPTHLIKTRGQQVTLRCSPKSGHDTVSWYQQALGQGPQFIFQYYEEEERQRGNFPDRFSGHQFPNYSSELNVNALLLGDSALYLCASSFTTAGVTYGYTFGSGTRLTVV.

The J gene is TRBJ2-7, the V gene TRBV5-1; no definite D call. Looked up from germline, CDR1 is SGHRS and CDR2 is YFSETQ. V was pared by 4 bases and J by 5 bases, with 19 bases between. The CDR3 runs 15 residues. As DNA, the CDR3 is TGCGCCAGCAGCCTGGGCCTCCAGGATTTGCACGAGCAGTACTTC. This gives the protein CASSLGLQDLHEQYF.

This clone has only one observation. The V and J genes are TRBV11-2 and TRBJ2-5, with D unclear. Trimming stripped 5 bases from V and 2 bases from J, with 9 bases between. The CDR3 sequence is 13 residues long. Per the germline V gene, CDR1 is SGHAT and CDR2 is FQNNGV. In DNA, the CDR3 is TGTGCCAGCAGCGGACGGTCACAAGAGACCCAGTACTTC. Amino acid sequence: CASSGRSQETQYF.

The V and J genes are TRBV4-3 and TRBJ2-7; D is unresolved. This CDR3 region has 14 residues. Germline V gene data show CDR1 as LGHNA and CDR2 as YSLEER. V was clipped by 0 bases and J by 0 bases, with 6 bases between them. CDR3 in DNA: TGCGCCAGCAGCCAAGAGAAGGGCTCCTACGAGCAGTACTTC. This sequence encodes CASSQEKGSYEQYF.

The chain combines TRBV7-2 with TRBJ2-1; 7 bases map to TRBD2. This CDR3 has 18 amino acids. With 3 bases clipped from V and 4 bases from J, the junction kept 15 bases outside the gene matches. Germline V gene lookup returns CDR1 SGHTA and CDR2 FQGNSA. The CDR3 DNA sequence: TGTGCCAGCAGCTTTGCCTCCTTAGGGCCCGGGGGGTACAATGAGCAGTTCTTC. It specifies CASSFASLGPGGYNEQFF. Combining the CDR3 with reference TRBV7-2 and TRBJ2-1 gives the whole variable domain GAGVSQSPSNKVTEKGKDVELRCDPISGHTALYWYRQSLGQGLEFLIYFQGNSAPDKSGLPSDRFSAERTGGSVSTLTIQRTQQEDSAVYLCASSFASLGPGGYNEQFFGPGTRLTVL.

This chain connects TRBV13 to TRBJ1-1; a possible D gene is TRBD1 (5 bases). Germline CDR1 and CDR2: PRHDT and FYEKMQ (reference sequence). Between the trimmed V and J ends, which lost 0 bases and 5 bases, there was a span of 13 bases. The CDR3 runs to 15 residues. The CDR3 here is CASSLGKGLETEAFF. In DNA, the CDR3 is TGTGCCAGCAGCTTAGGCAAGGGACTGGAGACTGAAGCTTTCTTT.

The chain couples TRBV7-6 to TRBJ2-3; 11 positions agree with TRBD2. The CDR3 has 17 residues. V lost 5 bases to trimming and J lost 3 bases; unmatched junction nucleotides: 10. Germline V gene sequence: CDR1 SGHVS, CDR2 FNYEAQ. CDR3 coding DNA: TGTGCCAGCAGCGCAAGAAGTGCTAGCGGGAGGACAGATACGCAGTATTTT. As protein: CASSARSASGRTDTQYF.

The chain combines TRBV5-6 with TRBJ1-2; TRBD1 might be the D (6 bases). CDR3 length equals 16 residues. Germline-derived CDR1 and CDR2 are SGHDT and YYEEEE. Trimming took off 0 bases at V and 4 bases at J, with 16 bases between the two ends. This CDR3 is CASSLDRPGTLYGYTF. Here the CDR3 DNA reads TGTGCCAGCAGCTTGGATCGTCCAGGGACACTCTATGGCTACACCTTC.

CDR3 in DNA: TGTGCCAGCAGTTATATTAGCGGGGGTGGCGACGAGCAGTACTTC. This translates into CASSYISGGGDEQYF. The rearrangement links TRBV6-5 to TRBJ2-7, with 9 positions matching TRBD2. Looked up from germline, CDR1 is MNHEY and CDR2 is SVGAGI. The CDR3 is 15 amino acids. The ends lost 3 bases at V and 5 bases at J; junction bases unmatched: 8.

The chain is built from TRBV11-2 and TRBJ2-5; the D gene is possibly TRBD1 (5 bases). Germline CDR1 and CDR2: SGHAT and FQNNGV. V lost 5 bases, J lost 5 bases, and 18 bases lay in between. This CDR3 spans 15 amino acids. The DNA of the CDR3 is TGTGCCAGCAGCAGGGATCAGGGCTTTGCTGAGACCCAGTACTTC. This translates into CASSRDQGFAETQYF. Full variable domain (missing parts from reference TRBV11-2 and TRBJ2-5): EAGVAQSPRYKIIEKRQSVAFWCNPISGHATLYWYQQILGQGPKLLIQFQNNGVVDDSQLPKDRFSAERLKGVDSTLKIQPAKLEDSAVYLCASSRDQGFAETQYFGPGTRLLVL.

The chain links TRBV4-3 to TRBJ1-1, with D tentatively TRBD1 (5 bases). V gave up 1 base and J gave up 4 bases, with 10 bases separating them. Germline V gene sequence: CDR1 LGHNA, CDR2 YSLEER. The CDR3 is 14 residues long. CDR3 DNA: TGCGCCAGCAGCCAAGGGGGGGAAGGCACTGAAGCTTTCTTT. It translates to CASSQGGEGTEAFF.

The V and J genes are TRBV27 and TRBJ2-1; 13 nucleotides match TRBD2. The length of the CDR3 is 18 residues. The V segment lost 8 bases and the J segment 0 bases; nucleotides outside the gene matches: 10. From germline, CDR1 is MNHEY and CDR2 SMNVEV (reference sequence). CDR3 sequence: CASGDLGLAGPSYNEQFF. In nucleotides, the CDR3 is TGTGCCAGCGGGGACCTGGGACTAGCGGGACCCTCCTACAATGAGCAGTTCTTC.

The chain employs TRBV7-9 and TRBJ2-7; 11 nucleotides align to TRBD2. Germline lookup yields CDR1 SEHNR and CDR2 FQNEAQ (reference sequence). V was pared by 5 bases and J by 1 base, with 7 bases of the junction left unmatched. The CDR3 consists of 16 residues. CDR3 sequence reads: CASSMTGLAVSYEQYF. The CDR3 bases are TGTGCCAGCAGCATGACGGGACTAGCGGTATCCTACGAGCAGTACTTC.

This chain joins TRBV6-1 and TRBJ1-6, with D unclear. The CDR3 totals 14 residues. Between the trimmed V and J ends, which lost 3 bases and 10 bases, there was a span of 13 bases. Germline V gene data show CDR1 as MNHNS and CDR2 as SASEGT. The CDR3 coding sequence is TGTGCCAGCAGTGAGGGGATCGGGTACTCACCCCTCCACTTT. Its translation: CASSEGIGYSPLHF.

The chain recombines TRBV5-4 with TRBJ1-4; the match to TRBD1 covers 10 bases. From germline, CDR1 is SGHNT and CDR2 YYREEE (reference sequence). V lost 5 bases to trimming and J lost 5 bases; unmatched junction nucleotides: 6. The CDR3 is 15 residues long. CDR3 amino acids: CASSSPGQGNEKLFF. The CDR3 nucleotides are TGTGCCAGCAGTTCTCCGGGACAGGGGAATGAAAAACTGTTTTTT.

In DNA form, the CDR3 reads TGCGCCAGCAGCCAACGACTAGCGGGACCGTACAATGAGCAGTTCTTC. Residues: CASSQRLAGPYNEQFF. The V call is TRBV4-1, the J call TRBJ2-1; 11 bases map to TRBD2. V was pared by 2 bases and J by 4 bases, with 4 bases of the junction left unmatched. The germline CDR1 and CDR2 sequences are MGHRA and YSYEKL. The CDR3 totals 16 residues.